This T cell receptor (beta chain) was obtained from a study of shared clonotypes between healthy human individuals. Regarding the study as a whole: Large depth notwithstanding, sorted-subset sequencing proved incomplete by rarefaction. Among the subsets, naive ones generally showed larger estimated richness than memory ones. Only blood underwent sampling, and tissue repertoires likely differ.

Using immunoSEQ multiplex PCR, the repertoire was profiled, and TCRdb retains in-frame clones only, with some absent. The sample records around 240,000 clones, 60% to 70% being singletons. About this clone: What it binds is unknown.

What was sequenced was memory CD4+ T cells sorted from blood. Subset defined: CD45RA-negative fraction. The sequence came from a man aged 25-40 years in good health.

CDR3 residues: CASSFNRDGYTF. The CDR3 nucleotides read TGTGCCAGCAGCTTCAACAGGGACGGCTACACCTTC. The chain combines TRBV7-9 with TRBJ1-2; TRBD1 might be the D (6 bases). CDR3 length equals 12 residues. V shed 3 bases and J shed 8 bases, with 10 bases lying between them. The germline V gene has CDR1 SEHNR and CDR2 FQNEAQ (reference sequence).